This record looks at one T cell receptor beta chain sequence and its context. What it binds is not known. This specimen comes from a study of CXCR3-negative and CXCR3-positive naive CD8 T cells. Study observations and caveats: Compared with CXCR3-negative naive cells, CXCR3-positive naive cells showed more hydrophobic TRB CDR3s.

The TRB cDNA libraries were prepared by 5' RACE with UMI labels. TCRdb reprocessed the 5' RACE reads and reports one entry per CDR3 protein, with no DNA. The sample totals fewer than 90,000 distinct CDR3 sequences. The CDR3 is made up of 14 amino acids. Germline CDR1 reads MNHNY; CDR2 reads SVGAGI (reference sequence). Sequenced: naive CXCR3+ CD8+ T cells from blood. The subset is: CD45RO-CCR7+CD27+CD95- naive CD8+ T cells expressing CXCR3 (TNR3+). The chain joins TRBV6-6 to TRBJ1-4; the D call from TCRdb, TRBD1, cannot be confirmed without DNA. The clonotype originates from a human donor in good health. Some clones in this sample may be carry-over from other donors' samples. CDR3 protein: CASISGVEGEKLFF.